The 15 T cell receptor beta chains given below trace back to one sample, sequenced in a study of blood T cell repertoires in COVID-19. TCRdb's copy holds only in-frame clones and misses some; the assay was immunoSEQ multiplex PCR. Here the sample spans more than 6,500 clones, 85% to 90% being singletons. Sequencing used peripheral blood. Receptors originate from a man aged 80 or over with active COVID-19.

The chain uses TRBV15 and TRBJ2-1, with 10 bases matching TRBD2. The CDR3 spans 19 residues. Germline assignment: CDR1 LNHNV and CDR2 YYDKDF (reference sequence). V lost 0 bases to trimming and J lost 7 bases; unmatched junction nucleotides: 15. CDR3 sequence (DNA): TGTGCCACCAGCAGAGATTTTGGAGGAGCGGGAGGGCCTAGGAATGAGCAGTTCTTC. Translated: CATSRDFGGAGGPRNEQFF. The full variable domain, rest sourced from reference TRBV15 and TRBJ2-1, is DAMVIQNPRYQVTQFGKPVTLSCSQTLNHNVMYWYQQKSSQAPKLLFHYYDKDFNNEADTPDNFQSRRPNTSFCFLDIRSPGLGDTAMYLCATSRDFGGAGGPRNEQFFGPGTRLTVL.

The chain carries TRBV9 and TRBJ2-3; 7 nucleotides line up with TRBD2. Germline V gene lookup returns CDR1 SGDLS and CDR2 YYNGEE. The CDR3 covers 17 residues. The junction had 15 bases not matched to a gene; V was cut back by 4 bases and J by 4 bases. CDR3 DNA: TGTGCCAGCAGCCTGAACACACGTGAGGGGAGGGCAGATACGCAGTATTTT. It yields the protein CASSLNTREGRADTQYF.

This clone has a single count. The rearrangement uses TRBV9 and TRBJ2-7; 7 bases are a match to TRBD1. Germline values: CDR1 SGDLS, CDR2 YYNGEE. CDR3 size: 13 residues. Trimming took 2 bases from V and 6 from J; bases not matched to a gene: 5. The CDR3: CASSVEGAGEQYF. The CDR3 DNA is TGTGCCAGCAGCGTCGAGGGGGCAGGCGAGCAGTACTTC.

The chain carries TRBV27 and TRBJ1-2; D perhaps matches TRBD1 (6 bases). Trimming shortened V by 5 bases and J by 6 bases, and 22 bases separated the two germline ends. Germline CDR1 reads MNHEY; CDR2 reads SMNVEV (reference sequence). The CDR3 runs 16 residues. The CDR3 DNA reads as TGTGCCAGCAGTCCAAAACGAAAGGGGGGGGTTGATGGCTACACCTTC. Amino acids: CASSPKRKGGVDGYTF.

Written as DNA, the CDR3 is TGTGCCAGCAGCAGGGACAGGAGTCAGCCCCAGCATTTT. As protein: CASSRDRSQPQHF. The V and J genes are TRBV5-4 and TRBJ1-5; 8 positions match TRBD1. This CDR3 region has 13 residues. Germline CDR1 SGHNT, CDR2 YYREEE (reference sequence). J gave up 6 bases and V 4 bases, and 3 bases lay outside the gene matches.

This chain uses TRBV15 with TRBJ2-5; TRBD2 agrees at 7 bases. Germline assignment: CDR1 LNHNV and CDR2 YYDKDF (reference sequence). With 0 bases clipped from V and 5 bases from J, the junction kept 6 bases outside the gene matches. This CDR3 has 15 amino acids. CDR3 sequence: CATSRDPGEGETQYF. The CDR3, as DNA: TGTGCCACCAGCAGAGATCCCGGGGAGGGCGAGACCCAGTACTTC. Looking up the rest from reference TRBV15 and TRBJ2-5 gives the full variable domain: DAMVIQNPRYQVTQFGKPVTLSCSQTLNHNVMYWYQQKSSQAPKLLFHYYDKDFNNEADTPDNFQSRRPNTSFCFLDIRSPGLGDTAMYLCATSRDPGEGETQYFGPGTRLLVL.

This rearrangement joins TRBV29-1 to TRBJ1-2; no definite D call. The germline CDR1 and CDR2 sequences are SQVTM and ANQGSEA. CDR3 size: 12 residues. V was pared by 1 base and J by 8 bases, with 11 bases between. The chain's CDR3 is CSVEGGGGGYTF. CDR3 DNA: TGCAGCGTTGAAGGTGGAGGCGGGGGCTACACCTTC.

As DNA, the CDR3 is TGTGCCAGCAGTTTCCGGGAGCAAAATGGCTACACCTTC. Amino acid sequence: CASSFREQNGYTF. This chain uses TRBV28 with TRBJ1-2; D remains ambiguous. CDR1 and CDR2 from the germline V gene are MDHEN and SYDVKM. CDR3 size: 13 residues. V shed 3 bases and J shed 6 bases, with 11 bases lying between them.

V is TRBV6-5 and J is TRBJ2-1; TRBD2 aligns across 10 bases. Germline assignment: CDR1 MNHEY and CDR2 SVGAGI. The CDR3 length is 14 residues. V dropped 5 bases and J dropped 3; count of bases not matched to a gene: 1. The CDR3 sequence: CASSPSGSYNEQFF. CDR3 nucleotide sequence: TGTGCCAGCAGTCCTAGCGGGAGCTACAATGAGCAGTTCTTC.

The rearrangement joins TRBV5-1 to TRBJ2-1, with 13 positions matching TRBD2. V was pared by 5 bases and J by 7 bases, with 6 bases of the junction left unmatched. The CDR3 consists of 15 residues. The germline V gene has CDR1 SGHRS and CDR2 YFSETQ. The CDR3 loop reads CASSPPGLAGNEQFF. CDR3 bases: TGCGCCAGCAGTCCTCCGGGACTAGCGGGAAATGAGCAGTTCTTC.

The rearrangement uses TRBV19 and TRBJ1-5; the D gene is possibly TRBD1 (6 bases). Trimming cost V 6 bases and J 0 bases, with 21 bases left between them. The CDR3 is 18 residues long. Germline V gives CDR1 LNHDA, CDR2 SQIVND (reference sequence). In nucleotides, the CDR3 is TGTGCCAGTAGCCCCTACAGGGCCCGGGGATATAGCAATCAGCCCCAGCATTTT. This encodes CASSPYRARGYSNQPQHF.

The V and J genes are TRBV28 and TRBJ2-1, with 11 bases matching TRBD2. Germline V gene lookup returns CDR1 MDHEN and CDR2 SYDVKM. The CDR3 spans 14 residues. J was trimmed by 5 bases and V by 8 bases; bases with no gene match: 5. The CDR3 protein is CASGSSGRNNEQFF. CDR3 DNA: TGTGCCAGCGGGTCTAGCGGGAGGAACAATGAGCAGTTCTTC.

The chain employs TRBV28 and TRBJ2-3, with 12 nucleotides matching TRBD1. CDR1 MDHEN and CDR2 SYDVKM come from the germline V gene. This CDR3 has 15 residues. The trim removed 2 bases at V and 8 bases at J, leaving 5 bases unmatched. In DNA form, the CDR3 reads TGTGCCAGCAGTTTACGAGGGACAGGGGGCAGTACGCAGTATTTT. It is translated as CASSLRGTGGSTQYF. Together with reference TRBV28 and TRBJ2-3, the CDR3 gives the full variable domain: DVKVTQSSRYLVKRTGEKVFLECVQDMDHENMFWYRQDPGLGLRLIYFSYDVKMKEKGDIPEGYSVSREKKERFSLILESASTNQTSMYLCASSLRGTGGSTQYFGPGTRLTVL.

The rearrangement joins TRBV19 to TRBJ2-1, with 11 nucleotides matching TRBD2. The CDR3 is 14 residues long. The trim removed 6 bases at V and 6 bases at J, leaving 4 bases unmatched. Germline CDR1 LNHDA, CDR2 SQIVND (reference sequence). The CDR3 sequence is CASSGLAGFNEQFF. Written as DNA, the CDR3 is TGTGCCAGTAGCGGACTAGCGGGCTTCAATGAGCAGTTCTTC.

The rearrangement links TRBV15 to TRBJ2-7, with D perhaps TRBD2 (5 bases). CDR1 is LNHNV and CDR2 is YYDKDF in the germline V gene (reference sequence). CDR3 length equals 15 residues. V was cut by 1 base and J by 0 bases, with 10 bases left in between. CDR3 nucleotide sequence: TGTGCCACCAGCAGAGCAAGAGGGTTCTCCTACGAGCAGTACTTC. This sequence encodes CATSRARGFSYEQYF.